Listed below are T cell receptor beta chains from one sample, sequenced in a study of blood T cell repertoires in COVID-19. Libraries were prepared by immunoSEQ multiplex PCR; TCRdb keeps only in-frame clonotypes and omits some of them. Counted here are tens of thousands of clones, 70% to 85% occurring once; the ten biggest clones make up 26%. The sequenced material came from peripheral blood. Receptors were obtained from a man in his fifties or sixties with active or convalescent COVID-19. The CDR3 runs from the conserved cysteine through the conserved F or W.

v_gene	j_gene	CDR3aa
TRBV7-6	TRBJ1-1	CASSSVGGGGTEAFF
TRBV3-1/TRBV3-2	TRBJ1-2	CASSHSQGGYGYTF
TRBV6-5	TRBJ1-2	CASSYGGKGNYGYTF
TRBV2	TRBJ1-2	CARFSQGGNYGYTF
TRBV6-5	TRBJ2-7	CASSPRDSGYEQYF
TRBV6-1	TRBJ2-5	CASSEAGVQETQYF
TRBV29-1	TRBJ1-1	CSVRGGATNTEAFF
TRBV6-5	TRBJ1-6	CASSSGHRSLHF
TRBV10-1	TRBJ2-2	CASSPDRNTGKLFF
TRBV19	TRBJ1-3	CASSTLDRPGNTIYF